The 25 T cell receptor beta chains reported below all come from one sample, sequenced in a study of metastatic and nonmetastatic thyroid tumors. Ahead of thyroid surgery, no patient had received treatment of any kind. TCRdb re-called the PCR reads through MiXCR. The table lists approximately 86,000 clones, 12% of them singletons, with around 9% in the top ten. The sample comprised tumor tissue. The receptors originated from a female donor with papillary thyroid cancer or a benign thyroid nodule (not recorded which). Some clones in this sample may be carry-over from other donors' samples.

This rearrangement joins TRBV7-9 to TRBJ1-4, with unresolved D. The CDR3 loop spans 14 amino acids. CDR1 SEHNR and CDR2 FQNEAQ come from the germline V gene (reference sequence). V was cut by 4 bases and J by 8 bases, with 14 bases left in between. CDR3 amino acids: CASSSDRGWEKLFF. The CDR3 region has the DNA TGTGCCAGCAGCTCGGACCGAGGGTGGGAAAAACTGTTTTTT.

As to this clone: Being one base from a much bigger clone, this may be a read error. The chain uses TRBV9 and TRBJ2-1, with 7 bases matching TRBD2. Germline loops: CDR1 SGDLS, CDR2 YYNGEE. J lost 8 bases, V lost 8 bases, and 13 bases had no gene match. This CDR3 comprises 14 residues. The CDR3 spells CARGLGGSIDEQFF. As DNA, the CDR3 is TGTGCCAGAGGACTAGGAGGGAGTATCGATGAGCAGTTCTTC. The whole variable domain, remainder taken from reference TRBV9 and TRBJ2-1, is DSGVTQTPKHLITATGQRVTLRCSPRSGDLSVYWYQQSLDQGLQFLIQYYNGEERAKGNILERFSAQQFPDLHSELNLSSLELGDSALYFCARGLGGSIDEQFFGPGTRLTVL.

This clone was found many times. The V gene is TRBV5-1, the J gene TRBJ2-5, with D possibly TRBD1 on 6 matching bases. Trimming cost V 4 bases and J 4 bases, with 20 bases left between them. Germline CDR1 reads SGHRS; CDR2 reads YFSETQ. There are 16 residues in the CDR3. The CDR3 here is CASSPNSPGVGETQYF. The CDR3 bases are TGCGCCAGCAGCCCCAATTCCCCAGGGGTAGGAGAGACCCAGTACTTC.

This clone occurred many times. The chain combines TRBV9 with TRBJ1-3; D gene uncertain. V lost 0 bases and J 3 bases, leaving 10 bases between the germline ends. The CDR3 is 15 residues long. Germline assignment: CDR1 SGDLS and CDR2 YYNGEE. Written as DNA, the CDR3 is TGTGCCAGCAGCGTAGGGGCTTTGGGTGGAAACACCATATATTTT. This sequence encodes CASSVGALGGNTIYF.

The table lists this clone with many counts. This chain joins TRBV5-1 and TRBJ2-5, with a tentative D call TRBD1 (6 bases). The CDR3 extends over 16 amino acids. The V and J ends lost 4 bases and 3 bases respectively, with 19 bases between them. CDR1 is SGHRS, CDR2 YFSETQ, per germline. The CDR3 bases are TGCGCCAGCAGCATAGGACAGCGAATACACGAAGAGACCCAGTACTTC. It specifies CASSIGQRIHEETQYF.

This clone occurred many times. The chain links TRBV7-8 to TRBJ2-4, with 9 bases that match TRBD1. Germline-derived CDR1 and CDR2 are SGHVS and FQNEAQ. J lost 2 bases, V lost 5 bases, and 7 bases had no gene match. The CDR3 consists of 16 residues. The CDR3 nucleotides read TGTGCCAGCAGCCCCCAGACAGGGGGGACCAAAAACATTCAGTACTTC. Protein: CASSPQTGGTKNIQYF.

The rearrangement joins TRBV11-2 to TRBJ2-7; D possibly corresponds to TRBD1 (6 bases). Germline V CDR1 and CDR2: SGHAT, FQNNGV. The CDR3 contains 14 residues. V was cut by 1 base and J by 2 bases, with 9 bases left in between. The CDR3 loop reads CASSLGGPTYEQYF. For the CDR3, the DNA is TGTGCCAGCAGCTTAGGGGGGCCAACCTACGAGCAGTACTTC.

This clone turned up a few times. This rearrangement joins TRBV20-1 to TRBJ2-3; 11 bases are shared with TRBD2. J was trimmed by 0 bases and V by 5 bases; bases with no gene match: 16. The CDR3 is 19 residues long. CDR1 is DFQATT and CDR2 is SNEGSKA in the germline V gene (reference sequence). For the CDR3, the DNA is TGCAGTGCTCCACCCCGGATTAGCGGGAGGGGAGCTAGCACAGATACGCAGTATTTT. Its translation is CSAPPRISGRGASTDTQYF.

This clone was detected ten times or more. The chain combines TRBV3-1 with TRBJ2-3; D unresolved. The CDR3 length is 15 residues. Germline CDR1 and CDR2: LGHDT and YNNKEL (reference sequence). V was trimmed by 4 bases and J by 2 bases, leaving 13 bases between them. The DNA of the CDR3 is TGTGCCAGCAGCCGGGGATTTTCCGCCACAGATACGCAGTATTTT. It encodes CASSRGFSATDTQYF.

Points on this clone: A much larger clone is a single base away; this may be a read error. This chain connects TRBV5-6 to TRBJ2-7, with TRBD1 matching 9 bases. This CDR3 region has 16 residues. Germline V gene lookup returns CDR1 SGHDT and CDR2 YYEEEE. V was pared by 0 bases and J by 1 base, with 5 bases of the junction left unmatched. In DNA, the CDR3 is TGTGCCAGCAGCTTGGAGATGGGACAGGGATCCTACGAGCAGTACTTC. Translating gives CASSLEMGQGSYEQYF. The full variable domain, rest sourced from reference TRBV5-6 and TRBJ2-7, is DAGVTQSPTHLIKTRGQQVTLRCSPKSGHDTVSWYQQALGQGPQFIFQYYEEEERQRGNFPDRFSGHQFPNYSSELNVNALLLGDSALYLCASSLEMGQGSYEQYFGPGTRLTVT.

This clone was detected ten times or more. The chain employs TRBV5-1 and TRBJ2-1, with 10 bases matching TRBD2. The CDR3 consists of 16 residues. Germline CDR1 is SGHRS and CDR2 is YFSETQ. V lost 1 base and J lost 1; bases outside the gene matches: 2. The CDR3: CASSLPSGSSYNEQFF. The CDR3 DNA sequence: TGCGCCAGCAGCTTGCCTAGCGGGAGTTCCTACAATGAGCAGTTCTTC.

This clone showed up many times. The rearrangement links TRBV7-3 to TRBJ1-1; 10 nucleotides match TRBD1. CDR3 length equals 17 residues. Germline CDR1 and CDR2: SGHTA and FQGTGA. The V and J ends lost 4 bases and 4 bases, in that order; junction bases with no gene match: 12. CDR3 protein: CASSSSGTGVRGTEAFF. The CDR3 DNA reads as TGTGCCAGCAGCTCTTCCGGGACAGGGGTTAGGGGCACTGAAGCTTTCTTT. Looking up the rest from reference TRBV7-3 and TRBJ1-1 gives the full variable domain: GAGVSQTPSNKVTEKGKYVELRCDPISGHTALYWYRQSLGQGPEFLIYFQGTGAADDSGLPNDRFFAVRPEGSVSTLKIQRTERGDSAVYLCASSSSGTGVRGTEAFFGQGTRLTVV.

In this sample, this clone turned up many times. J is TRBJ2-3 and V is TRBV7-9, with D unresolved. V was cut by 5 bases and J by 10 bases, with 10 bases left in between. In germline, CDR1 is SEHNR, CDR2 FQNEAQ (reference sequence). There are 11 residues in the CDR3. CDR3 DNA: TGTGCCAGCAGCCACGGATACGCGCAGTATTTT. Its protein product is CASSHGYAQYF.

Of note for this clone: Just one base apart from a much larger clone, this may be a read error. This chain links TRBV28 with TRBJ2-2; tentative D call: TRBD2 (5 bases). The CDR3 has 15 residues. The germline V gene encodes CDR1 MDHEN and CDR2 SYDVKM. The CDR3 bases are TGTGCCAGCAGGGTGGGGAGCTCTAACACCGGGGATCTGTTTTTT. This sequence encodes CASRVGSSNTGDLFF.

This clone showed up many times. The V gene is TRBV15, the J gene TRBJ2-1; D might be TRBD1 (5 bases). V dropped 5 bases and J dropped 7 bases, with 21 bases sitting between them. Germline V gene lookup returns CDR1 LNHNV and CDR2 YYDKDF (reference sequence). CDR3 size: 16 residues. Here the CDR3 reads CATSLKGLVVENEQFF. The CDR3, as DNA: TGTGCCACCAGCCTCAAGGGGTTAGTGGTGGAAAATGAGCAGTTCTTC.

This clone came up many times. This rearrangement joins TRBV29-1 to TRBJ1-4, with unresolved D. From germline, CDR1 is SQVTM and CDR2 ANQGSEA. The CDR3 spans 12 residues. V lost 7 bases and J 8 bases, leaving 14 bases between the germline ends. CDR3 amino acids: CSADLGREKLFF. The CDR3 nucleotides are TGCAGCGCGGATTTGGGGAGGGAAAAACTGTTTTTT.

This clone was seen ten or more times. The chain uses TRBV20-1 and TRBJ2-1, with TRBD2 matching over 8 bases. V lost 4 bases and J lost 2; bases outside the gene matches: 4. Germline assignment: CDR1 DFQATT and CDR2 SNEGSKA (reference sequence). There are 14 residues in the CDR3. For the CDR3, the DNA is TGCAGTGCTACCAGCGGGAGAACCTACAATGAGCAGTTCTTC. It translates to CSATSGRTYNEQFF.

Concerning this clone itself: This may be a read error, as it is one base from a much larger clone. V and J are TRBV19 and TRBJ2-2; perhaps TRBD2 as D (6 bases). Germline loops: CDR1 LNHDA, CDR2 SQIVND (reference sequence). V was pared by 3 bases and J by 5 bases, with 13 bases between. The CDR3 consists of 15 residues. The CDR3 here is CASSMWDGGTGELFF. CDR3 nucleotides: TGTGCCAGTAGTATGTGGGATGGGGGGACCGGGGAGCTGTTTTTT. The whole variable domain, filled in from reference TRBV19 and TRBJ2-2, reads DGGITQSPKYLFRKEGQNVTLSCEQNLNHDAMYWYRQDPGQGLRLIYYSQIVNDFQKGDIAEGYSVSREKKESFPLTVTSAQKNPTAFYLCASSMWDGGTGELFFGEGSRLTVL.

This clone appeared many times. This chain links TRBV20-1 with TRBJ1-1; TRBD1 matches 11 bases. Per germline, CDR1 DFQATT and CDR2 SNEGSKA (reference sequence). This CDR3 comprises 13 residues. Trimming took 6 bases from V and 4 from J; bases not matched to a gene: 4. CDR3 loop: CSADRGLGTEAFF. As DNA, the CDR3 is TGCAGTGCGGACAGGGGGCTGGGCACTGAAGCTTTCTTT.

In its sample, this clone was seen many times. The J gene is TRBJ1-1, the V gene TRBV18; D possibly corresponds to TRBD1 (6 bases). The CDR3 covers 13 residues. V was pared by 1 base and J by 6 bases, with 9 bases between. Germline lookup yields CDR1 KGHSH and CDR2 LQKENI. CDR3 region: CASSPLQGPEAFF. The CDR3 DNA is TGTGCCAGCTCACCACTACAGGGTCCTGAAGCTTTCTTT. The whole variable domain, filled in from reference TRBV18 and TRBJ1-1, reads NAGVMQNPRHLVRRRGQEARLRCSPMKGHSHVYWYRQLPEEGLKFMVYLQKENIIDESGMPKERFSAEFPKEGPSILRIQQVVRGDSAAYFCASSPLQGPEAFFGQGTRLTVV.

In this sample, this clone turned up many times. The V call is TRBV29-1, the J call TRBJ1-1; the match to TRBD1 covers 9 bases. This CDR3 region has 12 residues. The trim removed 4 bases at V and 5 bases at J, leaving 2 bases unmatched. Germline V gene sequence: CDR1 SQVTM, CDR2 ANQGSEA. The CDR3 bases are TGCAGCGTTGCTGGGACAGGGACTGAAGCTTTCTTT. Translation gives CSVAGTGTEAFF.

As to this clone: A much larger clone is a single base away; this may be a read error. The same CDR3 also results from other DNA sequences found in this sample. V and J are TRBV30 and TRBJ1-1, with D maybe TRBD1 (5 bases). CDR1 is GTSNPN, CDR2 SVGIG, per germline (reference sequence). CDR3 size: 12 residues. The ends were cut back, 2 bases at V and 5 bases at J, with 9 bases in the middle. CDR3 in DNA: TGTGCCTGGAGTACAGGAAAGACTGAAGCTTTCTTT. It translates to CAWSTGKTEAFF.

This clone has ten or more counts. DNA of the CDR3: TGTGCCAGCAGCTTAGTGCTGGGGACTGAAGCTTTCTTT. Translating it yields CASSLVLGTEAFF. V gene TRBV11-3 combines with J gene TRBJ1-1, with no clear D. The germline V gene has CDR1 SGHNT and CDR2 YENEEA. The CDR3 loop spans 13 amino acids. V was clipped by 1 base and J by 5 bases, with 8 bases between them.

This clone came up many times. This chain joins TRBV20-1 and TRBJ2-1; 8 positions agree with TRBD2. The V gene end was trimmed by 0 bases and the J gene end by 4 bases; junction bases not matched to a gene: 5. The length of the CDR3 is 15 residues. CDR1 DFQATT and CDR2 SNEGSKA come from the germline V gene (reference sequence). The DNA for the CDR3 is TGCAGTGCTAGAGAGGGGAGCGGGAGTTACAATGAGCAGTTCTTC. This gives the protein CSAREGSGSYNEQFF.

This clone was recorded a few times. Other DNA sequences in the same sample also yield this CDR3. J is TRBJ2-5 and V is TRBV9, with TRBD2 as a possible D gene (5 bases). The CDR3 totals 15 residues. Trimming pared 0 bases from V and 5 bases from J, leaving 14 bases between. The germline gives CDR1 SGDLS, CDR2 YYNGEE. The CDR3 DNA sequence: TGTGCCAGCAGCGTAGACCCCGGGATAGGGGAGACCCAGTACTTC. It specifies CASSVDPGIGETQYF.